These 4 T cell receptor beta chains originate from one sample sequenced in a study of blood T cell repertoires in COVID-19. Only in-frame clones appear in the TCRdb table, and some are missing; sequencing was by immunoSEQ multiplex PCR. The sample records 250,000 to 350,000 clones, approximately 85% being singletons. Sequenced: peripheral blood. These receptors were collected from a human donor with COVID-19, enrolled during active disease. The donor label of this sample is uncertain.

The V call is TRBV10-3, the J call TRBJ1-2; 8 positions match TRBD1. CDR1 ENHRY and CDR2 SYGVKD come from the germline V gene. The CDR3 runs 14 residues. V lost 10 bases and J lost 5; bases outside the gene matches: 12. In nucleotides, the CDR3 is TGTGCCACTACAGGGGGTGAAGGAGGGTATGGCTACACCTTC. Protein product: CATTGGEGGYGYTF.

This clone came up once. J is TRBJ2-2 and V is TRBV19; 7 bases are shared with TRBD2. The germline CDR1 and CDR2 sequences are LNHDA and SQIVND (reference sequence). This CDR3 has 17 residues. V lost 7 bases, J lost 6 bases, and 17 bases stayed unmatched. The CDR3 protein is CASTQTGTNFSPGELFF. The CDR3 nucleotides read TGTGCCAGTACCCAGACCGGGACTAACTTCAGTCCCGGGGAGCTGTTTTTT.

The chain joins TRBV25-1 to TRBJ1-4, with 8 bases identical to TRBD1. This CDR3 is built from 16 residues. Per germline, CDR1 MGHDK and CDR2 SYGVNS. Germline trimming cut 0 bases from V and 4 bases from J; bases unmatched to any gene: 4. The CDR3 region is CASSEYGTGLNEKLFF. For the CDR3, the DNA is TGTGCCAGCAGTGAATATGGGACAGGCCTTAATGAAAAACTGTTTTTT.

J is TRBJ2-1 and V is TRBV3-1 (or the pseudogene TRBV3-2); the match to TRBD2 covers 13 bases. After removal of 6 bases from V and 7 bases from J, the junction contained 3 bases not matched to a gene. The CDR3 is 14 residues long. Germline CDR1 and CDR2: LGHDT and YNNKEL (reference sequence). CDR3 nucleotides: TGTGCCAGCAGACTAGCGGGAGGGGTAAATGAGCAGTTCTTC. It yields the protein CASRLAGGVNEQFF.